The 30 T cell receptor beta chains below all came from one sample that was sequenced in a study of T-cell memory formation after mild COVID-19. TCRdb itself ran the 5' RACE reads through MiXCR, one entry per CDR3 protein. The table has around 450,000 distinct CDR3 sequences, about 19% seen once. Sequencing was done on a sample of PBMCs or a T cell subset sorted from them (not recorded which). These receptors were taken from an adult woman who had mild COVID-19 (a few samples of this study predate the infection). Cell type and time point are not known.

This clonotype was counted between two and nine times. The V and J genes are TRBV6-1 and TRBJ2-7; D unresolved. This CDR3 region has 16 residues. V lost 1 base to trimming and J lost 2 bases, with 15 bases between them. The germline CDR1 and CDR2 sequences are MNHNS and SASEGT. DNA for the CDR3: TGTGCCAGCAGTGAAGGGTACGAACCGGTAGCCTACGAGCAGTACTTC. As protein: CASSEGYEPVAYEQYF.

In DNA, the CDR3 is TGTGCCAGCAGCCCACGTCGGGGGGACTTAAACTACGAGCAGTACTTC. Protein product: CASSPRRGDLNYEQYF. The rearrangement links TRBV21-1 to TRBJ2-7; the D call TRBD2 from the table was never checked on the DNA. TRBV21-1 is marked as a pseudogene. The CDR3 loop spans 16 amino acids.

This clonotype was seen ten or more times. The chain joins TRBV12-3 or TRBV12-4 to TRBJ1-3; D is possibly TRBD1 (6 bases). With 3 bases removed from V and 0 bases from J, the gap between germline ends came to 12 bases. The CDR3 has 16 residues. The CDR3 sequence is CASSFWQGSSGNTIYF. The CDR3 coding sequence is TGTGCCAGCAGTTTCTGGCAGGGGAGCTCTGGAAACACCATATATTTT.

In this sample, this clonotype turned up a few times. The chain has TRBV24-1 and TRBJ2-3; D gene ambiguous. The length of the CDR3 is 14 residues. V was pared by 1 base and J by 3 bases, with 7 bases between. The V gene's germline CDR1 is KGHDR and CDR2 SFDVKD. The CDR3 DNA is TGTGCCACCAGTGATTTTGGAGCAACAGATACGCAGTATTTT. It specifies CATSDFGATDTQYF.

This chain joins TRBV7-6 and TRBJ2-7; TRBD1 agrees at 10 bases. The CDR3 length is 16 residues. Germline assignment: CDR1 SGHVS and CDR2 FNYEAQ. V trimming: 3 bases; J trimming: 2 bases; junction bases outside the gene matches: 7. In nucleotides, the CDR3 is TGTGCCAGCAGCTTGAACCCCGGACAGGGGGCCTACGAGCAGTACTTC. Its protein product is CASSLNPGQGAYEQYF. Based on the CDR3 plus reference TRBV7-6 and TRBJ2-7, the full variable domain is GAGVSQSPRYKVTKRGQDVALRCDPISGHVSLYWYRQALGQGPEFLTYFNYEAQQDKSGLPNDRFSAERPEGSISTLTIQRTEQRDSAMYRCASSLNPGQGAYEQYFGPGTRLTVT.

The CDR3 DNA sequence: TGTGCCAGCAGTTACGCAGAACCGAGATATAGCAATCAGCCCCAGCATTTT. It yields the protein CASSYAEPRYSNQPQHF. This chain connects TRBV6-5 to TRBJ1-5; D uncertain. The CDR3 has 17 residues. The germline V gene has CDR1 MNHEY and CDR2 SVGAGI. The ends were cut back, 2 bases at V and 0 bases at J, with 14 bases in the middle.

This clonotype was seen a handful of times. In DNA, the CDR3 is TGTGCCACCAGTGACCCAACTACGACTAGCGGGAAGCAGTTCTTC. Protein sequence: CATSDPTTTSGKQFF. V gene TRBV24-1 combines with J gene TRBJ2-1; TRBD2 matches at 11 bases. Per germline, CDR1 KGHDR and CDR2 SFDVKD. The CDR3 covers 15 residues. Unmatched junction bases numbered 9, after V lost 4 bases and J lost 11 bases.

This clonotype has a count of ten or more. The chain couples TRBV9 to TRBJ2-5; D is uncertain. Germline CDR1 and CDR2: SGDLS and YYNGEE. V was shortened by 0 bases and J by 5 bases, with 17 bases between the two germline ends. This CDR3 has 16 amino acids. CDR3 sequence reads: CASSVEDVFSDETQYF. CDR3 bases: TGTGCCAGCAGCGTAGAAGATGTCTTCTCCGATGAGACCCAGTACTTC.

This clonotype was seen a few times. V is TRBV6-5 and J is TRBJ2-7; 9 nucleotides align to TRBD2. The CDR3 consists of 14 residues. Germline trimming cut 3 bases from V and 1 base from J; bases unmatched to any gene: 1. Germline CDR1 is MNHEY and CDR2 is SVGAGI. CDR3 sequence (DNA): TGTGCCAGCAGTTATGCGGGGGGGTCCTACGAGCAGTACTTC. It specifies CASSYAGGSYEQYF.

As DNA, the CDR3 is TGCAGCGTTGCCGGGGCTAGCGGGAGTTCTCAGTACTTC. This translates into CSVAGASGSSQYF. The rearrangement links TRBV29-1 to TRBJ2-5; 10 nucleotides match TRBD2. The junction had 10 bases not matched to a gene; V was cut back by 4 bases and J by 11 bases. Germline V gene data show CDR1 as SQVTM and CDR2 as ANQGSEA. The CDR3 runs 13 residues.

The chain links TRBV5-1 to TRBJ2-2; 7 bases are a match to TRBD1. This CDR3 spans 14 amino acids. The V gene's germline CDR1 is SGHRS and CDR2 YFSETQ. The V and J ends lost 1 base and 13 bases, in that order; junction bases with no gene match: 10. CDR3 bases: TGCGCCAGCAGCTTGAGTTTGGGGACAGCGTCGCTGTTTTTT. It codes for CASSLSLGTASLFF.

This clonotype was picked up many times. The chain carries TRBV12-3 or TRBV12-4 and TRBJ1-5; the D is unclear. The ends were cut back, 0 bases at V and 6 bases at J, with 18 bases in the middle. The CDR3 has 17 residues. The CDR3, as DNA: TGTGCCAGCAGTTTAGCTCGCGGTTTGAGGGATTTTCAGCCCCAGCATTTT. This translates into CASSLARGLRDFQPQHF.

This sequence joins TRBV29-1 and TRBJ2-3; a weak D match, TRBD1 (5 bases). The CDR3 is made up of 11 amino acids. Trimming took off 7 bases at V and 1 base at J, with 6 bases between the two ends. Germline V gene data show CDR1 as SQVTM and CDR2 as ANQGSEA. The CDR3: CSGGGTDTQYF. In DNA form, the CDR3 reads TGCAGCGGGGGCGGCACAGATACGCAGTATTTT.

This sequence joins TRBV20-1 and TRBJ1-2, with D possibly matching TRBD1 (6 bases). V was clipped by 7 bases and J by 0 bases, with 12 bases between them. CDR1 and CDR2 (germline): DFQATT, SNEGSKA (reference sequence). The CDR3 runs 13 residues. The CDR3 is CSEHRDPNYGYTF. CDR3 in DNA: TGCAGTGAACACAGGGACCCTAACTATGGCTACACCTTC.

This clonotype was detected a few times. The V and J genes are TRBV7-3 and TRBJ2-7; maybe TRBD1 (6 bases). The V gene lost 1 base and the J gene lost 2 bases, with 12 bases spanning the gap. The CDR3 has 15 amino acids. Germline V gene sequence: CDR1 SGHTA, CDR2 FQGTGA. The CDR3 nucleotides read TGTGCCAGCAGCTTAATGGCAGGGGTTACCTACGAGCAGTACTTC. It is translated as CASSLMAGVTYEQYF.

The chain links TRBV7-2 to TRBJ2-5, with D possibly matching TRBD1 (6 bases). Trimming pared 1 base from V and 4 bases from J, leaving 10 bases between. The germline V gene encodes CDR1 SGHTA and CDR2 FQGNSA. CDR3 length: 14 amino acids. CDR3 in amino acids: CASSLDTGRETQYF. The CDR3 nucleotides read TGTGCCAGCAGCTTAGACACAGGGCGAGAGACCCAGTACTTC.

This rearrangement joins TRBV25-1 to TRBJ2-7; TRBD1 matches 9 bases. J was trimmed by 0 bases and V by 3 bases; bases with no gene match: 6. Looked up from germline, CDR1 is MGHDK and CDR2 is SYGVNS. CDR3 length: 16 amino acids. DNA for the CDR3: TGTGCCAGCAGTGAGGTCGGACAGGGGAACTCCTACGAGCAGTACTTC. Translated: CASSEVGQGNSYEQYF.

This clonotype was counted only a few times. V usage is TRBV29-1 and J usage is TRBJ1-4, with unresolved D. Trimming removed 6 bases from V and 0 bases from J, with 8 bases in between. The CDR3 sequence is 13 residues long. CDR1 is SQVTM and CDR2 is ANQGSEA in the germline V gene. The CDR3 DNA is TGCAGCGTGCGAAGCACAACTAATGAAAAACTGTTTTTT. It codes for CSVRSTTNEKLFF.

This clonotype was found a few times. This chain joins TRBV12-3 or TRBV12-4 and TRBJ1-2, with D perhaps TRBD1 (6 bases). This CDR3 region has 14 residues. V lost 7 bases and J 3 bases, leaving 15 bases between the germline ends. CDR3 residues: CASTLRQGYYGYTF. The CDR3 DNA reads TGTGCCAGCACCCTTCGCCAGGGGTACTATGGCTACACCTTC.

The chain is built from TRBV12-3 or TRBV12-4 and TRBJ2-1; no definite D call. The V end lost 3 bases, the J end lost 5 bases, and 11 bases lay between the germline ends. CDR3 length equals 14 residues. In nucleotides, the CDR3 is TGTGCCAGCAGTTTGGGTGGAAACCACAATGAGCAGTTCTTC. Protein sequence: CASSLGGNHNEQFF.

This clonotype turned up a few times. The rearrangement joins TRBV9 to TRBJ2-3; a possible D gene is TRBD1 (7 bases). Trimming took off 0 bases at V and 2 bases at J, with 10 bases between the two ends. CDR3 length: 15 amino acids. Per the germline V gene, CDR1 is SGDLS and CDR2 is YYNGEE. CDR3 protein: CASSVGRGDTDTQYF. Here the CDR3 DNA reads TGTGCCAGCAGCGTAGGCAGGGGGGACACAGATACGCAGTATTTT. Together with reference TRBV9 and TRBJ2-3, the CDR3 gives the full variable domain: DSGVTQTPKHLITATGQRVTLRCSPRSGDLSVYWYQQSLDQGLQFLIQYYNGEERAKGNILERFSAQQFPDLHSELNLSSLELGDSALYFCASSVGRGDTDTQYFGPGTRLTVL.

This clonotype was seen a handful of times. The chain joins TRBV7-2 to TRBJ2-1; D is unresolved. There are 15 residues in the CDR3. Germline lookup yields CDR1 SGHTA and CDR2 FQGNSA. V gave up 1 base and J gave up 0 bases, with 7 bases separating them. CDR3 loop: CASSLGYSSYNEQFF. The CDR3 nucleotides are TGTGCCAGCAGCTTAGGGTATAGCTCCTACAATGAGCAGTTCTTC. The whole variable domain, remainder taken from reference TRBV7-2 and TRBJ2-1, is GAGVSQSPSNKVTEKGKDVELRCDPISGHTALYWYRQSLGQGLEFLIYFQGNSAPDKSGLPSDRFSAERTGGSVSTLTIQRTQQEDSAVYLCASSLGYSSYNEQFFGPGTRLTVL.

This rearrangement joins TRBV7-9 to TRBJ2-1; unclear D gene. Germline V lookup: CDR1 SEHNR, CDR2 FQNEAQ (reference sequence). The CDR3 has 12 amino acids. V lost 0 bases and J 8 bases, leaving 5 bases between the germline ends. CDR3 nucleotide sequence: TGTGCCAGCAGCTTAGCTATCGATGAGCAGTTCTTC. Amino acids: CASSLAIDEQFF.

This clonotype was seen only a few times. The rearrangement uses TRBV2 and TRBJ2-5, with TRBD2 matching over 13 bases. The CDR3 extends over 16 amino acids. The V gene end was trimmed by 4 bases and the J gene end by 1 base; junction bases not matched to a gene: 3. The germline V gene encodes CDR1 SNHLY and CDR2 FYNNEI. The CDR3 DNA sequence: TGTGCCAGCAGTGCAAGACTAGCGGGGGGCCAAGAGACCCAGTACTTC. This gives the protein CASSARLAGGQETQYF.

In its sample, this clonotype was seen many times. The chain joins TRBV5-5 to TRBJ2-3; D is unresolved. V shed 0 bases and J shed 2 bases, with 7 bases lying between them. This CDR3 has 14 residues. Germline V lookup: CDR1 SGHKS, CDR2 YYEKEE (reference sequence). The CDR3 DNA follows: TGTGCCAGCAGCTTGGGGCCGAACACAGATACGCAGTATTTT. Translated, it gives CASSLGPNTDTQYF. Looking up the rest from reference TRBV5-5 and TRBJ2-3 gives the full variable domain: DAGVTQSPTHLIKTRGQQVTLRCSPISGHKSVSWYQQVLGQGPQFIFQYYEKEERGRGNFPDRFSARQFPNYSSELNVNALLLGDSALYLCASSLGPNTDTQYFGPGTRLTVL.

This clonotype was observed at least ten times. CDR3 DNA sequence: TGTGCCAGCAGTGAATATGGGGGACAAGAGACCCAGTACTTC. Encoded protein: CASSEYGGQETQYF. This sequence joins TRBV6-1 and TRBJ2-5; D is possibly TRBD1 or TRBD2 (5 bases each). CDR1 is MNHNS and CDR2 is SASEGT in the germline V gene. The CDR3 length is 14 residues. V was shortened by 2 bases and J by 2 bases, with 9 bases between the two germline ends.

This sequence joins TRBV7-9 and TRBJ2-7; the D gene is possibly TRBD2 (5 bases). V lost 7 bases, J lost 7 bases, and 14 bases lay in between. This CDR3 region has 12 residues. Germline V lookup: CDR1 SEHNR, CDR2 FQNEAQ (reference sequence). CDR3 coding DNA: TGTGCCAGCACCCCCCTATCGGGGGAGCAGTACTTC. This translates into CASTPLSGEQYF.

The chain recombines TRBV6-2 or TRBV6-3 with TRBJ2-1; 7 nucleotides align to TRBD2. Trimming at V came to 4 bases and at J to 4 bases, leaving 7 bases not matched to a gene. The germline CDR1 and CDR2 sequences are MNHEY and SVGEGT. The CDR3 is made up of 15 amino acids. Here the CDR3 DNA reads TGTGCCAGCAGTTCCGAGTGGGGGGGGTACAATGAGCAGTTCTTC. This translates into CASSSEWGGYNEQFF.

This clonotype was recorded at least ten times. In nucleotides, the CDR3 is TGCGCCAGCAGCCAAGGATACAGGGGTGACTATGGCTACACCTTC. It specifies CASSQGYRGDYGYTF. V is TRBV4-1 and J is TRBJ1-2; TRBD1 matches 7 bases. V lost 1 base, J lost 3 bases, and 5 bases stayed unmatched. Germline CDR1 MGHRA, CDR2 YSYEKL. This CDR3 comprises 15 residues.

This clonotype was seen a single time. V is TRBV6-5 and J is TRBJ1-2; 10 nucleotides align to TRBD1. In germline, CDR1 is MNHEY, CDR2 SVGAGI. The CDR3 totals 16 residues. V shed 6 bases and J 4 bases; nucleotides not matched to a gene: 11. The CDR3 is CASRTFGTGVLYGYTF. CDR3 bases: TGTGCCAGCAGGACTTTCGGGACAGGGGTCCTCTATGGCTACACCTTC.